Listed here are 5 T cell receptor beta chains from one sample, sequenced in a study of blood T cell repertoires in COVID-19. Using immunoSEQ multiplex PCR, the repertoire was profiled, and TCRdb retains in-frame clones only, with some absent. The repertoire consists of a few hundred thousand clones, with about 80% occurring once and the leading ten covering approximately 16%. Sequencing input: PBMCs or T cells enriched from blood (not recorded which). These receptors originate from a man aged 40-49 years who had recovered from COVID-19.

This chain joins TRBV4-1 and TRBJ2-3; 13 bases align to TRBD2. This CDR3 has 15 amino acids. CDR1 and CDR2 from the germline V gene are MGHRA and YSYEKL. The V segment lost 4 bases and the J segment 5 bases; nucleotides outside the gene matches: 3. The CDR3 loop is CASSPGLAGEDTQYF. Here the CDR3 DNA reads TGCGCCAGCAGCCCAGGACTAGCGGGAGAAGATACGCAGTATTTT.

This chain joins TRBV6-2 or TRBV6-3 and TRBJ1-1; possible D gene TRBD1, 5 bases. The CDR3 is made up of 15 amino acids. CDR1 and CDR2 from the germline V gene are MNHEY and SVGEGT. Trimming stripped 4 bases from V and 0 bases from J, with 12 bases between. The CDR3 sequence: CASSSPPGMNTEAFF. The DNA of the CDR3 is TGTGCCAGCAGTTCCCCGCCAGGGATGAACACTGAAGCTTTCTTT.

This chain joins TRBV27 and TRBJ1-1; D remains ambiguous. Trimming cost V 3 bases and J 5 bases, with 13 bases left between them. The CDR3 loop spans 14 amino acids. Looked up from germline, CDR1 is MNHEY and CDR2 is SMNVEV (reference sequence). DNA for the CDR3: TGTGCCAGCAGTTTTCTAGGAAGTGGGACTGAAGCTTTCTTT. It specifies CASSFLGSGTEAFF.

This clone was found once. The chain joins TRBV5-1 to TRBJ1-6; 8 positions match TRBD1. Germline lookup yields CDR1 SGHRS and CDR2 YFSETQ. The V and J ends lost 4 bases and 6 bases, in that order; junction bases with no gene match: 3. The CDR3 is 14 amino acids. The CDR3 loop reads CASSPGTGNSPLHF. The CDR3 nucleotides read TGCGCCAGCAGCCCAGGGACAGGTAATTCACCCCTCCACTTT.

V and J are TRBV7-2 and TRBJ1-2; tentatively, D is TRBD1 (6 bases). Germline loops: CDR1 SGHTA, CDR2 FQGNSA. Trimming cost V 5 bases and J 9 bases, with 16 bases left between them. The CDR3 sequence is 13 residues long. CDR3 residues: CASSPRGQLSYTF. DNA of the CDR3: TGTGCCAGCAGCCCCCGTGGACAGCTAAGCTACACCTTC.